The 17 T cell receptor beta chains below come from one sample, sequenced in a study of neurological immune-mediated disorders. TCRdb reprocessed the 5' RACE reads via MiXCR and lists one record per CDR3 protein. The table lists roughly 60,000 distinct CDR3 sequences, around 3.8% of them singletons. Source material: PBMCs. The source is a woman aged 45-65 years with multiple sclerosis.

In this sample, this clonotype turned up many times. V usage is TRBV6-6 and J usage is TRBJ1-5; D is uncertain. The length of the CDR3 is 13 residues. The germline V gene has CDR1 MNHNY and CDR2 SVGAGI (reference sequence). The ends were cut back, 7 bases at V and 3 bases at J, with 10 bases in the middle. CDR3 bases: TGTGCCAGCATATTAAGTGCCAATCAGCCCCAGCATTTT. Translated: CASILSANQPQHF.

This clonotype was recorded a few times. One base away lies a much larger clone, so this may be a sequencing read error. The CDR3, as DNA: TGCGCCAGCAGCCCCGGGGCAGGCGGTCAGCCCCAGTATTTT. It is translated as CASSPGAGGQPQYF. The rearrangement joins TRBV5-1 to TRBJ1-5; D could derive from TRBD1 or TRBD2 (5 bases each). With the DNA end fitting TRBJ2-3 better, the J assignment may be wrong. Germline-derived CDR1 and CDR2 are SGHRS and YFSETQ. This CDR3 is built from 14 residues.

This clonotype was recorded many times. CDR3 residues: CASRPNQERSYTF. The CDR3 DNA follows: TGTGCCAGCAGACCTAACCAGGAGCGGAGCTACACCTTC. The chain recombines TRBV3-1 with TRBJ1-2; D uncertain. Germline V CDR1 and CDR2: LGHDT, YNNKEL (reference sequence). The CDR3 length is 13 residues. V shed 6 bases and J shed 9 bases, with 17 bases lying between them.

There are many counts of this clonotype. This chain links TRBV20-1 with TRBJ2-7; 9 nucleotides agree with TRBD1. The CDR3 has 16 amino acids. The germline gives CDR1 DFQATT, CDR2 SNEGSKA (reference sequence). V dropped 1 base and J dropped 3; count of bases not matched to a gene: 10. CDR3 DNA sequence: TGCAGTGCTAGAGTCTTCCGGGACAGGGTTGTCTACGAGCAGTACTTC. It codes for CSARVFRDRVVYEQYF.

Ten or more counts support this clonotype. The chain is built from TRBV7-3 and TRBJ2-3, with TRBD1 matching 9 bases. Trimming took 0 bases from V and 0 from J; bases not matched to a gene: 7. Germline CDR1 and CDR2: SGHTA and FQGTGA. The CDR3 is made up of 18 amino acids. This CDR3 is CASSLTYGTGSSTDTQYF. DNA for the CDR3: TGTGCCAGCAGCTTAACGTACGGGACAGGGAGTAGCACAGATACGCAGTATTTT.

Many counts were recorded for this clonotype. The chain combines TRBV3-1 with TRBJ1-5; D unclear. Per the germline V gene, CDR1 is LGHDT and CDR2 is YNNKEL (reference sequence). The CDR3 spans 16 residues. The V end was cut by 1 base, the J end by 1 base, with 11 bases between. The CDR3 sequence is CASSQGFAVSNQPQHF. The CDR3 DNA reads TGTGCCAGCAGCCAAGGATTTGCTGTCAGCAATCAGCCCCAGCATTTT. Based on the CDR3 plus reference TRBV3-1 and TRBJ1-5, the full variable domain is DTAVSQTPKYLVTQMGNDKSIKCEQNLGHDTMYWYKQDSKKFLKIMFSYNNKELIINETVPNRFSPKSPDKAHLNLHINSLELGDSAVYFCASSQGFAVSNQPQHFGDGTRLSIL.

This clonotype was counted ten times or more. The chain uses TRBV29-1 and TRBJ1-3, with 8 bases lining up with TRBD1. V was clipped by 6 bases and J by 4 bases; unmatched bases: 5. CDR1 and CDR2 from the germline V gene are SQVTM and ANQGSEA. The CDR3 length is 13 residues. The CDR3 protein is CSVPGTGGNTIYF. In DNA form, the CDR3 reads TGCAGCGTACCCGGGACAGGAGGAAACACCATATATTTT.

This clonotype was seen many times. The chain combines TRBV2 with TRBJ2-2; D not certain. The CDR3 has 14 amino acids. CDR1 and CDR2 from the germline V gene are SNHLY and FYNNEI. Trimming left V 8 bases short and J 0 bases short, with 10 bases between. CDR3 amino acids: CASQSVTNTGELFF. DNA of the CDR3: TGTGCCAGCCAAAGCGTGACGAACACCGGGGAGCTGTTTTTT.

Ten or more counts support this clonotype. The rearrangement uses TRBV15 and TRBJ2-7; D is possibly TRBD1 (5 bases). The V and J ends lost 3 bases and 1 base respectively, with 7 bases between them. CDR1 is LNHNV, CDR2 YYDKDF, per germline (reference sequence). The CDR3 is 13 residues long. The CDR3, as DNA: TGTGCCACCAGCAGGGACAAATCCTACGAGCAGTACTTC. Amino acids: CATSRDKSYEQYF.

Ten or more counts support this clonotype. This chain uses TRBV4-2 with TRBJ1-5; D remains unclear. Trimming left V 1 base short and J 8 bases short, with 12 bases between. The V gene's germline CDR1 is LGHNA and CDR2 YNFKEQ. This CDR3 spans 14 amino acids. The CDR3 DNA is TGTGCCAGCAGCCAAGTAAAGGTGGTGAAGCCCCAGCATTTT. Its translation: CASSQVKVVKPQHF.

This clonotype showed up just a few times. V usage is TRBV6-6 and J usage is TRBJ2-6; TRBD2 agrees at 11 bases. The trim removed 0 bases at V and 0 bases at J, leaving 1 base unmatched. Per germline, CDR1 MNHNY and CDR2 SVGAGI (reference sequence). The CDR3 spans 18 residues. The DNA of the CDR3 is TGTGCCAGCAGTTACTCGACTAGCGGGAACTCTGGGGCCAACGTCCTGACTTTC. It specifies CASSYSTSGNSGANVLTF.

This clonotype was detected ten times or more. The gene calls are TRBV20-1 and TRBJ2-7; 12 bases are shared with TRBD2. The junction had 12 bases not matched to a gene; V was cut back by 8 bases and J by 7 bases. This CDR3 contains 14 residues. Germline lookup yields CDR1 DFQATT and CDR2 SNEGSKA (reference sequence). Written as DNA, the CDR3 is TGCAGTCCAACCCCCCTAGCGGGAGGGGGAGAGCAGTACTTC. It encodes CSPTPLAGGGEQYF.

In this sample, this clonotype turned up many times. V gene TRBV20-1 combines with J gene TRBJ1-6, with 8 bases aligning to TRBD1. With 0 bases clipped from V and 9 bases from J, the junction kept 10 bases outside the gene matches. Germline loops: CDR1 DFQATT, CDR2 SNEGSKA (reference sequence). The CDR3 extends over 16 amino acids. The CDR3, as DNA: TGCAGTGCTAGAGATCCCACAGGGGGAAGTAGTTCACCCCTCCACTTT. Protein sequence: CSARDPTGGSSSPLHF.

This clonotype was counted at least ten times. The chain employs TRBV29-1 and TRBJ1-1; D remains unclear. Germline CDR1 SQVTM, CDR2 ANQGSEA. The V end lost 7 bases, the J end lost 3 bases, and 18 bases lay between the germline ends. The CDR3 is 14 amino acids. Written as DNA, the CDR3 is TGCAGCGCTGCGTTGGGCAGGATTGACACTGAAGCTTTCTTT. Residues: CSAALGRIDTEAFF. Full variable domain (remainder filled in from reference TRBV29-1 and TRBJ1-1): SAVISQKPSRDICQRGTSLTIQCQVDSQVTMMFWYRQQPGQSLTLIATANQGSEATYESGFVIDKFPISRPNLTFSTLTVSNMSPEDSSIYLCSAALGRIDTEAFFGQGTRLTVV.

The table lists this clonotype with many counts. The chain uses TRBV5-1 and TRBJ2-1; 13 bases agree with TRBD2. This CDR3 is 15 amino acids long. Germline CDR1 is SGHRS and CDR2 is YFSETQ. The J segment lost 8 bases and the V segment lost 4 bases, leaving 6 bases of the junction unmatched. DNA for the CDR3: TGCGCCAGCAGCGCACTAGCGGGAGGGTGGGATGAGCAGTTCTTC. Encoded protein: CASSALAGGWDEQFF.

This clonotype was counted many times. This rearrangement joins TRBV29-1 to TRBJ2-7; D perhaps matches TRBD1 (5 bases). Germline V gene data show CDR1 as SQVTM and CDR2 as ANQGSEA. The CDR3 length is 12 residues. With 5 bases removed from V and 2 bases from J, the gap between germline ends came to 10 bases. CDR3 coding DNA: TGCAGCGTTAAAGGGGCAGCCTACGAGCAGTACTTC. Its protein product is CSVKGAAYEQYF.

Ten or more counts support this clonotype. The CDR3 DNA sequence: TGTGCCAGTACCGTAGACAGGGGAGCCAAAAACATTCAGTACTTC. Translation gives CASTVDRGAKNIQYF. The rearrangement uses TRBV19 and TRBJ2-4; 8 nucleotides agree with TRBD1. The CDR3 covers 15 residues. V was clipped by 7 bases and J by 0 bases; unmatched bases: 5. Per the germline V gene, CDR1 is LNHDA and CDR2 is SQIVND (reference sequence).